This is a list of T cell receptor beta chains from one sample in a study of blood T cell repertoires in COVID-19. TCRdb's table, derived via immunoSEQ multiplex PCR, lists solely in-frame clones and lacks some. The sample has 200,000 to 300,000 clones, about 90% seen once. Sequencing was done on a sample of peripheral blood. These receptors were collected from a man aged 18 to 30 with active or convalescent COVID-19. The CDR3 runs from the conserved cysteine through the conserved F or W. The D gene is left open where the match is weak. Expanded clones are given a class, and other clones once, few, many or no size at all.

v_call,d_call,j_call,clone_size,cdr3_nt,cdr3_aa
TRBV7-9,NA,TRBJ1-1,NA,TGTGCCAGCAGCTACTCTGGGGCCCCGGAAGCTGAAGCTTTCTTT,CASSYSGAPEAEAFF
TRBV9,TRBD1,TRBJ2-5,NA,TGTGCCAGCAGACTATCGACAGGGTCACGAGAGACCCAGTACTTC,CASRLSTGSRETQYF
TRBV11-3,NA,TRBJ2-3,NA,TGTGCCAGCAGCTTAGATCTCCGGGATACGCAGTATTTT,CASSLDLRDTQYF
TRBV7-3,TRBD1,TRBJ1-2,once,TGTGCCAGCAGCTCGGGACAGGGGGGAGGCGGTGGCTACACCTTC,CASSSGQGGGGGYTF
TRBV7-2,NA,TRBJ2-7,NA,TGTGCCAGCAGCTTAATTACGGGGGACTCCTACGAGCAGTACTTC,CASSLITGDSYEQYF
TRBV9,TRBD2,TRBJ2-2,NA,TGTGCCAGCAGCGCCCCCGGGACTAGCGAGACCGGGGAGCTGTTTTTT,CASSAPGTSETGELFF
TRBV5-6,TRBD2,TRBJ2-1,NA,TGTGCCAGCAGCTCTAGTTTGCGGGGGGACCCCTACAATGAGCAGTTCTTC,CASSSSLRGDPYNEQFF
TRBV28,NA,TRBJ1-1,NA,TGTGCCAGCAGGGAGGGTAACACTGAAGCTTTCTTT,CASREGNTEAFF
TRBV7-6,TRBD1,TRBJ2-4,NA,TGTGCCAGCAGCTCGACAGGGGGGAACATTCAGTACTTC,CASSSTGGNIQYF
TRBV30,TRBD1,TRBJ1-1,NA,TGTGCCGGAAAGACAGGGAGAGACACTGAAGCTTTCTTT,CAGKTGRDTEAFF
TRBV28,NA,TRBJ1-1,NA,TGTGCCAGCACTCCCCTCGTACAGGGACCGGGGACTGAAGCTTTCTTT,CASTPLVQGPGTEAFF
TRBV5-1,NA,TRBJ1-1,NA,TGCGCCAGCAGCTTGGCCGGGCAGGGAAGGGGTAACGCTGAAGCTTTCTTT,CASSLAGQGRGNAEAFF
TRBV7-8,TRBD1,TRBJ2-5,once,TGTGCCAGCAGCATCACACGACAGGGGGGAGAGACCCAGTACTTC,CASSITRQGGETQYF
TRBV30,NA,TRBJ1-1,NA,TGTGCCTGGAGTGTACGCAGGACACCTATGAACACTGAAGCTTTCTTT,CAWSVRRTPMNTEAFF
TRBV5-1,NA,TRBJ2-3,NA,TGCGCCAGCAGCTTGGCGGGAACAGATACGCAGTATTTT,CASSLAGTDTQYF
TRBV11-1,TRBD1,TRBJ2-7,NA,TGTGCCAGCAGCTTAGAGGGGGCAACCTACGAGCAGTACTTC,CASSLEGATYEQYF
TRBV10-2,NA,TRBJ2-5,NA,TGCGCCAGCAGTCCAGGAGAGACCCAGTACTTC,CASSPGETQYF
TRBV19,TRBD2,TRBJ2-1,NA,TGTGCCAGTAGGGCCCGGGGAGCGGGGGGGCTGGGTGAGCAGTTCTTC,CASRARGAGGLGEQFF
TRBV4-2,NA,TRBJ1-5,NA,TGTGCCAGCAGCCCCTCAGCAGGGGACAATCAGCCCCAGCATTTT,CASSPSAGDNQPQHF
TRBV20-1,NA,TRBJ1-4,NA,TGCAGTGCCGGAACAGGAAAACTGTTTTTT,CSAGTGKLFF
TRBV5-4,TRBD2,TRBJ2-2,NA,TGTGCCAGCAGCTTGGGACTAGCGGGAGGGCCGGGGGAGCTGTTTTTT,CASSLGLAGGPGELFF
TRBV6-5,NA,TRBJ1-6,NA,TGTGCCAGCAGTTACGACACTTCCTATAATTCACCCCTCCACTTT,CASSYDTSYNSPLHF
TRBV19,TRBD1,TRBJ1-2,NA,TGTGCCAGTAGTCGAACCGGCGCGGACAGGGACTACAGCTATGGCTACACCTTC,CASSRTGADRDYSYGYTF
TRBV18,TRBD1,TRBJ1-2,NA,TGTGCCAGCTCACCGGGACAGGATAATGGCTACACCTTC,CASSPGQDNGYTF
TRBV6-2/TRBV6-3,TRBD1,TRBJ2-1,NA,TGTGCCAGCAGTTCGGGGACAGGGTTCAATGAGCAGTTCTTC,CASSSGTGFNEQFF
TRBV14,NA,TRBJ1-2,once,TGTGCCAGCAGCCCACTGGAAGCGGGCTATGGCTACACCTTC,CASSPLEAGYGYTF
TRBV11-3,NA,TRBJ2-1,NA,TGTGCCAGCAGCTTTCCGGGGGTGGCCTACAATGAGCAGTTCTTC,CASSFPGVAYNEQFF
TRBV27,TRBD2,TRBJ2-1,NA,TGTGCCAGCAGTACGAGACTAGCGGGAGGGCCCGGTGAGCAGTTCTTC,CASSTRLAGGPGEQFF
TRBV3-1/TRBV3-2,TRBD1,TRBJ2-5,NA,TGTGCCAGCAGCCAAGTTTTGGGGACAGGGGAAAGGACCCAGTACTTC,CASSQVLGTGERTQYF
TRBV7-2,NA,TRBJ1-1,once,TGTGCCAGCACCAAATGGCAGGGGACTGAAGCTTTCTTT,CASTKWQGTEAFF
TRBV5-3,NA,TRBJ2-4,few,TGTGCCAGAAGCCAACTACCCAGGGTAGACATTCAGTACTTC,CARSQLPRVDIQYF
TRBV21-1,NA,TRBJ1-1,NA,TGTGCCAGCAGCACTCTTATTCAAAATAAGTCGCGGACAGAGAACACTGAAGCTTTCTTT,CASSTLIQNKSRTENTEAFF
TRBV29-1,TRBD2,TRBJ2-7,NA,TGCAGCGTATGGGGGGGGCTTAGCGGGAGAATCTACGAGCAGTACTTC,CSVWGGLSGRIYEQYF
TRBV5-1,NA,TRBJ2-2,NA,TGCGCCAGCAGCTTGTGGGGAGTGGACACCGGGGAGCTGTTTTTT,CASSLWGVDTGELFF
TRBV7-2,NA,TRBJ2-2,NA,TGTGCCAGCAGCTTAGTAGTGGGGGGCACCGGGGAGCTGTTTTTT,CASSLVVGGTGELFF
TRBV6-2/TRBV6-3,NA,TRBJ1-5,NA,TGTGCCAGCAGTTTGACGGGGAGCTATAGCAATCAGCCCCAGCATTTT,CASSLTGSYSNQPQHF
TRBV6-5,TRBD1,TRBJ1-1,NA,TGTGCCAGCAATCTAGGGCGGACAGGGGGAGCTTTCTTT,CASNLGRTGGAFF
TRBV14,TRBD2,TRBJ2-3,NA,TGTGCCAGCAGGGAGGCTAGCGGGAGCTGGAGTACGCAGTATTTT,CASREASGSWSTQYF
TRBV6-5,NA,TRBJ1-3,NA,TGTGCCAGCAGGGGCAGGGTCATAGGGTGGGACACCATATATTTT,CASRGRVIGWDTIYF
TRBV7-6,NA,TRBJ2-7,NA,TGTGCCAGCAGCTCAACGACGGGCTACGAGCAGTACTTC,CASSSTTGYEQYF
TRBV19,NA,TRBJ1-5,NA,TGTGCCAGTAGTATAGCCGACCCGGGTCAGCCCCAGCATTTT,CASSIADPGQPQHF
TRBV30,NA,TRBJ1-2,NA,TGTGCCTGGAGTGTACGAAAAGGGGGAGATGGCTACACCTTC,CAWSVRKGGDGYTF
TRBV7-8,NA,TRBJ1-1,few,TGTGCCAGCAGCTCCCAAGGGGGTAGAACTGAAGCTTTCTTT,CASSSQGGRTEAFF
TRBV15,TRBD1,TRBJ1-6,NA,TGTGCCACCAGCAGAGCAGAGGGACAGAGGAATTCACCCCTCCACTTT,CATSRAEGQRNSPLHF
TRBV15,NA,TRBJ2-1,NA,TGTGCCACCAGCAGAGATCTTGAGGGCTACAATGAGCAGTTCTTC,CATSRDLEGYNEQFF
TRBV19,NA,TRBJ1-2,NA,TGTGCCAGTATGGGACTTTATGGCTACACCTTC,CASMGLYGYTF
TRBV6-2/TRBV6-3,NA,TRBJ2-7,NA,TGTGCCAGCAGCTTACAGGGGGGGAACTACGAGCAGTACTTC,CASSLQGGNYEQYF
TRBV28,NA,TRBJ1-2,NA,TGTGGGATTTCGACAGGACGATATGGCTACACCTTC,CGISTGRYGYTF
TRBV5-4,NA,TRBJ2-1,NA,TGTGCCAGCAGCTCTGAGCTCCCCTACAATGAGCAGTTCTTC,CASSSELPYNEQFF
TRBV6-5,TRBD1,TRBJ1-2,NA,TGTGCCAGCACCTATAATCCAGGGGGCAGCGGCTACACCTTC,CASTYNPGGSGYTF
TRBV4-2,NA,TRBJ1-5,few,TGTGCCAGCAGCCAAGATGTAGGGGAGGGGAATCAGCCCCAGCATTTT,CASSQDVGEGNQPQHF
TRBV5-1,TRBD1,TRBJ2-1,NA,TGCGCCAGCAGCTCTGAAGTGGGACAGGGGGGCAATGAGCAGTTCTTC,CASSSEVGQGGNEQFF
TRBV7-9,TRBD2,TRBJ2-5,NA,TGTGCCAGCAGCTTAGCAAGCGGGGGCGCGGAGACCCAGTACTTC,CASSLASGGAETQYF